Below, 20 T cell receptor beta chains from the same sample are listed, as sequenced in a study of blood T cell repertoires in COVID-19. Repertoires were generated with immunoSEQ multiplex PCR, while TCRdb's copy carries only in-frame clones and drops some. The data contain some 110,000 clones, 80% to 90% of them singletons. The sequencing input was peripheral blood. Source of these receptors: a woman in her 70s with acute or convalescent COVID-19.

V usage is TRBV4-2 and J usage is TRBJ1-1; D remains ambiguous. CDR1 is LGHNA, CDR2 YNFKEQ, per germline. The CDR3 has 15 residues. Trimming took off 1 base at V and 2 bases at J, with 11 bases between the two ends. The CDR3 sequence: CASSQAGSANTEAFF. In DNA form, the CDR3 reads TGTGCCAGCAGCCAAGCCGGCAGCGCAAACACTGAAGCTTTCTTT.

This chain links TRBV18 with TRBJ2-1; D ambiguous. The CDR3 contains 15 residues. Germline V CDR1 and CDR2: KGHSH, LQKENI. V gave up 0 bases and J gave up 5 bases, with 11 bases separating them. DNA of the CDR3: TGTGCCAGCTCACCACCCGTGTCGGGTCACAATGAGCAGTTCTTC. Protein product: CASSPPVSGHNEQFF.

The chain combines TRBV19 with TRBJ1-4; 9 bases are a match to TRBD1. Germline lookup yields CDR1 LNHDA and CDR2 SQIVND (reference sequence). The ends lost 5 bases at V and 4 bases at J; junction bases unmatched: 17. This CDR3 has 19 amino acids. In DNA, the CDR3 is TGTGCCAGTAGTTCCTGGAAGCCGGTTGGGACAGGGAATAATGAAAAACTGTTTTTT. It encodes CASSSWKPVGTGNNEKLFF.

The chain links TRBV28 to TRBJ1-3, with a weak D call TRBD1 (5 bases). Germline-derived CDR1 and CDR2 are MDHEN and SYDVKM. Trimming left V 1 base short and J 1 base short, with 14 bases between. The CDR3 spans 17 residues. CDR3 sequence (DNA): TGTGCCAGCAGTTTATCGGACAAGAACCCTTCTGGAAACACCATATATTTT. Its translation: CASSLSDKNPSGNTIYF.

V and J are TRBV7-8 and TRBJ2-7, with D possibly TRBD2 on 5 matching bases. Germline CDR1 SGHVS, CDR2 FQNEAQ. V lost 6 bases and J lost 2, with 14 bases in between. The length of the CDR3 is 14 residues. CDR3 sequence: CASSQDDGTYEQYF. The CDR3 coding sequence is TGTGCCAGCAGTCAAGACGACGGGACCTACGAGCAGTACTTC.

The chain joins TRBV5-6 to TRBJ1-2; no definite D call. V was clipped by 4 bases and J by 8 bases, with 15 bases between them. Germline lookup yields CDR1 SGHDT and CDR2 YYEEEE. CDR3 length: 13 amino acids. The CDR3, as DNA: TGTGCCAGCAGCCCGCCGAGGTTCGGCGGCTACACCTTC. Translation: CASSPPRFGGYTF.

The chain couples TRBV5-4 to TRBJ2-7; 10 bases line up with TRBD2. CDR3 length: 16 residues. Looked up from germline, CDR1 is SGHNT and CDR2 is YYREEE (reference sequence). V lost 2 bases, J lost 3 bases, and 8 bases stayed unmatched. In nucleotides, the CDR3 is TGTGCCAGCAGCTTTGAAGCGGGAGGGAAGAACTACGAGCAGTACTTC. It encodes CASSFEAGGKNYEQYF.

The rearrangement uses TRBV6-5 and TRBJ1-1, with a weak D call TRBD1 (5 bases). Trimming left V 2 bases short and J 4 bases short, with 17 bases between. The CDR3 is made up of 16 amino acids. Germline-derived CDR1 and CDR2 are MNHEY and SVGAGI. The DNA of the CDR3 is TGTGCCAGCAGTTACGAGGGCCTGGGGAGGGGCACTGAAGCTTTCTTT. Encoded protein: CASSYEGLGRGTEAFF.

This chain uses TRBV10-2 with TRBJ1-6; the match to TRBD1 covers 11 bases. This CDR3 is built from 15 residues. The ends lost 6 bases at V and 7 bases at J; junction bases unmatched: 5. In germline, CDR1 is WSHSY, CDR2 SAAADI. This CDR3 is CASSGQGAKNSPLHF. CDR3 DNA: TGCGCCAGCAGCGGACAGGGGGCGAAGAATTCACCCCTCCACTTT.

The rearrangement uses TRBV12-5 and TRBJ2-2, with TRBD2 identical over 8 bases. The V gene's germline CDR1 is LGHNT and CDR2 FRNRAP. The CDR3 length is 18 residues. J was trimmed by 4 bases and V by 1 base; bases with no gene match: 11. This CDR3 reads CASGLARGSGGSTGELFF. The CDR3 bases are TGTGCTAGTGGTTTGGCCCGAGGGAGCGGGGGTTCCACCGGGGAGCTGTTTTTT.

The gene calls are TRBV10-3 and TRBJ2-1; 10 nucleotides line up with TRBD2. This CDR3 is 17 amino acids long. V lost 4 bases to trimming and J lost 5 bases; unmatched junction nucleotides: 11. CDR1 and CDR2 (germline): ENHRY, SYGVKD. CDR3 DNA sequence: TGTGCCATCAGTGCCAATTCGATAGCGGGAGGCAACAATGAGCAGTTCTTC. This translates into CAISANSIAGGNNEQFF.

The V call is TRBV11-3, the J call TRBJ2-1, with 8 bases aligning to TRBD2. Per the germline V gene, CDR1 is SGHNT and CDR2 is YENEEA. J was trimmed by 5 bases and V by 4 bases; bases with no gene match: 4. The CDR3 sequence is 14 residues long. The CDR3 protein is CASSSGGIDNEQFF. As DNA, the CDR3 is TGTGCCAGCAGCTCGGGAGGGATTGACAATGAGCAGTTCTTC.

V usage is TRBV10-3 and J usage is TRBJ2-1, with TRBD2 as a possible D gene (5 bases). V was pared by 0 bases and J by 0 bases, with 9 bases between. CDR1 is ENHRY and CDR2 is SYGVKD in the germline V gene. The CDR3 length is 16 residues. The CDR3 sequence: CAISESVATSYNEQFF. The CDR3 DNA reads as TGTGCCATCAGTGAGTCGGTAGCGACCTCCTACAATGAGCAGTTCTTC.

CDR3 loop: CASSRDSGSYNEQFF. The CDR3, as DNA: TGTGCCAGCAGCCGAGACTCGGGCTCCTACAATGAGCAGTTCTTC. The genes are TRBV7-8 and TRBJ2-1; the D is unclear. The CDR3 totals 15 residues. CDR1 and CDR2 from the germline V gene are SGHVS and FQNEAQ. V lost 5 bases and J lost 0, with 11 bases in between.

This chain uses TRBV10-1 with TRBJ2-2; maybe TRBD1 (6 bases). Germline CDR1 and CDR2: WNHNN and SYGVQD (reference sequence). With 3 bases removed from V and 8 bases from J, the gap between germline ends came to 13 bases. The CDR3 contains 14 residues. CDR3 sequence reads: CASSERQALGELFF. The CDR3 bases are TGCGCCAGCAGTGAACGACAGGCCTTGGGGGAGCTGTTTTTT.

The rearrangement uses TRBV5-5 and TRBJ1-4, with TRBD1 as a possible D gene (5 bases). This CDR3 comprises 15 residues. CDR1 is SGHKS and CDR2 is YYEKEE in the germline V gene (reference sequence). V lost 2 bases and J lost 0, with 8 bases in between. In DNA form, the CDR3 reads TGTGCCAGCAGCTTCCCAGGGCCAACTAATGAAAAACTGTTTTTT. Its protein product is CASSFPGPTNEKLFF.

The chain combines TRBV19 with TRBJ1-2, with 9 bases fitting TRBD1. The CDR3 runs to 14 residues. Germline V gene sequence: CDR1 LNHDA, CDR2 SQIVND (reference sequence). After removal of 9 bases from V and 1 base from J, the junction contained 6 bases not matched to a gene. For the CDR3, the DNA is TGTGCCAGCAAGGACAGGGGTGGTAACTATGGCTACACCTTC. Its protein product is CASKDRGGNYGYTF.

This clone came up a few times. V and J are TRBV28 and TRBJ1-5; 7 bases agree with TRBD1. After removal of 5 bases from V and 4 bases from J, the junction contained 5 bases not matched to a gene. This CDR3 region has 14 residues. CDR1 and CDR2 from the germline V gene are MDHEN and SYDVKM. CDR3 sequence reads: CASSPGQRNQPQHF. As DNA, the CDR3 is TGTGCCAGCAGTCCGGGACAGAGAAATCAGCCCCAGCATTTT.

The chain employs TRBV4-3 and TRBJ1-6; 8 bases fit TRBD1. Germline CDR1 reads LGHNA; CDR2 reads YSLEER. This CDR3 comprises 16 residues. V shed 0 bases and J 10 bases; nucleotides not matched to a gene: 8. The CDR3: CASSQDRSGGWSPLHF. The CDR3 bases are TGCGCCAGCAGCCAAGATCGTTCAGGGGGCTGGTCACCCCTCCACTTT.

The chain has TRBV19 and TRBJ1-1; maybe TRBD1 (6 bases). This CDR3 contains 13 residues. The V gene lost 2 bases and the J gene lost 11 bases, with 15 bases spanning the gap. CDR1 and CDR2 (germline): LNHDA, SQIVND (reference sequence). CDR3 amino acids: CASSIRQGLNAFF. The CDR3 coding sequence is TGTGCCAGTAGTATAAGGCAGGGGCTGAATGCTTTCTTT.